Below, 19 T cell receptor beta chains from the same sample are listed, as sequenced in a study of cytomegalovirus exposure and HLA in healthy donors. Assay used: immunoSEQ multiplex PCR; TCRdb lists only in-frame clones, some missing. Of over 250,000 clones in the sample, 70% to 90% were seen once. Input material: PBMCs. These receptors all stem from a young woman in good health and CMV-seronegative.

With respect to this clone: Mismatch with germline at one junction end may stem from a read error. The CDR3 bases are TGCGCCAGCAGGTTGGGGTCAAGTGGGACAGCCTCTGGAAACACCATATATTTT. This translates into CASRLGSSGTASGNTIYF. The chain recombines TRBV5-1 with TRBJ1-3; 7 bases are shared with TRBD1. Germline values: CDR1 SGHRS, CDR2 YFSETQ. The CDR3 has 18 residues. The full variable domain, in which reference TRBV5-1 and TRBJ1-3 provide the parts outside the CDR3, is KAGVTQTPRYLIKTRGQQVTLSCSPISGHRSVSWYQQTPGQGLQFLFEYFSETQRNKGNFPGRFSGRQFSNSRSEMNVSTLELGDSALYLCASRLGSSGTASGNTIYFGEGSWLTVV.

The chain combines TRBV6-5 with TRBJ2-7, with D tentatively TRBD2 (5 bases). Deletions cut 0 bases from V and 4 bases from J, with 13 bases between. Looked up from germline, CDR1 is MNHEY and CDR2 is SVGAGI. The CDR3 contains 15 residues. This CDR3 reads CASSYSAESGYEQYF. The CDR3 nucleotides are TGTGCCAGCAGTTACTCAGCGGAATCGGGTTACGAGCAGTACTTC.

The V call is TRBV11-3, the J call TRBJ1-1; D unresolved. The CDR3 consists of 11 residues. The germline V gene encodes CDR1 SGHNT and CDR2 YENEEA. Trimming took off 1 base at V and 6 bases at J, with 3 bases between the two ends. The CDR3 DNA is TGTGCCAGCAGCTTAGCGTCTGAAGCTTTCTTT. Translating gives CASSLASEAFF.

This chain links TRBV5-1 with TRBJ2-7; possibly TRBD1 for D (6 bases). The CDR3 runs 14 residues. V lost 4 bases and J 0 bases, leaving 11 bases between the germline ends. Germline V gene lookup returns CDR1 SGHRS and CDR2 YFSETQ. The CDR3 reads CASSKTGSSYEQYF. In DNA, the CDR3 is TGCGCCAGCAGCAAAACAGGGAGCTCCTACGAGCAGTACTTC.

J is TRBJ2-7 and V is TRBV6-5; D might be TRBD1 (6 bases). The length of the CDR3 is 15 residues. Trimming shortened V by 1 base and J by 4 bases, and 14 bases separated the two germline ends. Germline loops: CDR1 MNHEY, CDR2 SVGAGI. CDR3 in DNA: TGTGCCAGCAGTTACTTTTGGACAGCCGCATACGAGCAGTACTTC. This sequence encodes CASSYFWTAAYEQYF.

J is TRBJ1-1 and V is TRBV7-3, with TRBD1 matching 7 bases. V lost 4 bases to trimming and J lost 4 bases; unmatched junction nucleotides: 3. This CDR3 spans 13 amino acids. Germline CDR1 SGHTA, CDR2 FQGTGA. CDR3 sequence (DNA): TGTGCCAGCAGCTATCAGGGGGGCACTGAAGCTTTCTTT. It codes for CASSYQGGTEAFF. Full variable domain (outside the CDR3, taken from reference TRBV7-3 and TRBJ1-1): GAGVSQTPSNKVTEKGKYVELRCDPISGHTALYWYRQSLGQGPEFLIYFQGTGAADDSGLPNDRFFAVRPEGSVSTLKIQRTERGDSAVYLCASSYQGGTEAFFGQGTRLTVV.

This clone was counted once. This chain connects TRBV18 to TRBJ2-2; 9 bases fit TRBD2. V lost 3 bases, J lost 7 bases, and 3 bases stayed unmatched. This CDR3 contains 14 residues. Germline-derived CDR1 and CDR2 are KGHSH and LQKENI. CDR3 amino acids: CASSPRTSVGELFF. The CDR3 DNA reads TGTGCCAGCTCACCTCGGACTAGCGTCGGGGAGCTGTTTTTT. The full variable domain, completed using reference TRBV18 and TRBJ2-2, is NAGVMQNPRHLVRRRGQEARLRCSPMKGHSHVYWYRQLPEEGLKFMVYLQKENIIDESGMPKERFSAEFPKEGPSILRIQQVVRGDSAAYFCASSPRTSVGELFFGEGSRLTVL.

The V gene is TRBV18, the J gene TRBJ2-2, with a weak D call TRBD1 (6 bases). V was trimmed by 3 bases and J by 0 bases, leaving 8 bases between them. Germline CDR1 reads KGHSH; CDR2 reads LQKENI. This CDR3 comprises 15 residues. CDR3 protein: CASSPGTTNTGELFF. The CDR3 nucleotides are TGTGCCAGCTCACCGGGGACAACGAACACCGGGGAGCTGTTTTTT.

The genes are TRBV19 and TRBJ1-6; perhaps TRBD1 as D (6 bases). Per the germline V gene, CDR1 is LNHDA and CDR2 is SQIVND (reference sequence). This CDR3 comprises 15 residues. Trimming left V 8 bases short and J 0 bases short, with 11 bases between. CDR3 in amino acids: CASHRDSSYNSPLHF. Here the CDR3 DNA reads TGTGCCAGTCACAGGGATAGCTCCTATAATTCACCCCTCCACTTT. Full variable domain (rest looked up from reference TRBV19 and TRBJ1-6): DGGITQSPKYLFRKEGQNVTLSCEQNLNHDAMYWYRQDPGQGLRLIYYSQIVNDFQKGDIAEGYSVSREKKESFPLTVTSAQKNPTAFYLCASHRDSSYNSPLHFGNGTRLTVT.

This rearrangement joins TRBV5-4 to TRBJ1-2; 7 bases match TRBD1. Germline trimming cut 2 bases from V and 8 bases from J; bases unmatched to any gene: 9. The CDR3 is 14 amino acids. CDR1 SGHNT and CDR2 YYREEE come from the germline V gene (reference sequence). CDR3 amino acids: CASSLGDRVSGYTF. The CDR3 DNA reads TGTGCCAGCAGCTTAGGAGACAGGGTGTCAGGCTACACCTTC.

V usage is TRBV28 and J usage is TRBJ2-1; no definite D call. Trimming took 2 bases from V and 7 from J, leaving 12 bases between them. Germline CDR1 is MDHEN and CDR2 is SYDVKM. The CDR3 spans 14 residues. CDR3 in amino acids: CASSLMILKNEQFF. CDR3 DNA sequence: TGTGCCAGCAGTTTAATGATCCTAAAGAATGAGCAGTTCTTC.

This clone was found once. The chain couples TRBV7-2 to TRBJ2-3; TRBD2 matches at 7 bases. The germline CDR1 and CDR2 sequences are SGHTA and FQGNSA. V was pared by 6 bases and J by 1 base, with 4 bases of the junction left unmatched. The CDR3 contains 14 residues. CDR3 sequence (DNA): TGTGCCAGCAGGCTCACTAGCGGCACAGATACGCAGTATTTT. This sequence encodes CASRLTSGTDTQYF. The whole variable domain, remainder taken from reference TRBV7-2 and TRBJ2-3, is GAGVSQSPSNKVTEKGKDVELRCDPISGHTALYWYRQSLGQGLEFLIYFQGNSAPDKSGLPSDRFSAERTGGSVSTLTIQRTQQEDSAVYLCASRLTSGTDTQYFGPGTRLTVL.

This clone was observed many times. This sequence joins TRBV15 and TRBJ2-7; the D is unclear. This CDR3 region has 13 residues. Trimming took 0 bases from V and 2 from J, leaving 5 bases between them. CDR1 and CDR2 (germline): LNHNV, YYDKDF (reference sequence). DNA of the CDR3: TGTGCCACCAGCAGAGAGGGCCCCTACGAGCAGTACTTC. Translated, it gives CATSREGPYEQYF.

The V gene is TRBV14, the J gene TRBJ1-1; unclear D gene. The V gene lost 4 bases and the J gene lost 8 bases, with 8 bases spanning the gap. The CDR3 spans 11 residues. Germline V lookup: CDR1 SGHDN, CDR2 FVKESK. This CDR3 reads CASSLHNEAFF. CDR3 in DNA: TGTGCCAGCAGCCTCCACAACGAAGCTTTCTTT.

Only a few counts were recorded for this clone. The genes are TRBV5-1 and TRBJ1-3, with D perhaps matching TRBD1 (5 bases). This CDR3 region has 17 residues. Trimming removed 0 bases at V and 0 bases at J, with 13 bases between. CDR1 SGHRS and CDR2 YFSETQ come from the germline V gene. The CDR3: CASSLGQSDLSGNTIYF. The CDR3 nucleotides read TGCGCCAGCAGCTTGGGACAGAGCGACCTCTCTGGAAACACCATATATTTT.

This chain uses TRBV7-2 with TRBJ1-5; 8 bases fit TRBD1. The J segment lost 3 bases and the V segment lost 5 bases, leaving 6 bases of the junction unmatched. The CDR3 is 15 residues long. Germline V gives CDR1 SGHTA, CDR2 FQGNSA. In DNA form, the CDR3 reads TGTGCCAGCAGCCCAGGGGGCATGGACAATCAGCCCCAGCATTTT. Protein: CASSPGGMDNQPQHF.

V is TRBV2 and J is TRBJ1-4, with TRBD1 identical over 10 bases. This CDR3 region has 13 residues. The J segment lost 7 bases and the V segment lost 7 bases, leaving 3 bases of the junction unmatched. The V gene's germline CDR1 is SNHLY and CDR2 FYNNEI. The CDR3 DNA follows: TGTGCCAGCACCGGGACAGGGGTTGAAAAACTGTTTTTT. Translating it yields CASTGTGVEKLFF.

This clone was counted once. J is TRBJ2-1 and V is TRBV30, with 8 nucleotides matching TRBD2. Trimming at V came to 1 base and at J to 3 bases, leaving 5 bases not matched to a gene. CDR3 length equals 15 residues. From germline, CDR1 is GTSNPN and CDR2 SVGIG (reference sequence). The CDR3 DNA follows: TGTGCCTGGAGTGGATGGCGGGAGGACTACAATGAGCAGTTCTTC. Translating it yields CAWSGWREDYNEQFF. Based on the CDR3 plus reference TRBV30 and TRBJ2-1, the full variable domain is SQTIHQWPATLVQPVGSPLSLECTVEGTSNPNLYWYRQAAGRGLQLLFYSVGIGQISSEVPQNLSASRPQDRQFILSSKKLLLSDSGFYLCAWSGWREDYNEQFFGPGTRLTVL.

The chain joins TRBV2 to TRBJ2-1; D perhaps matches TRBD1 (5 bases). Germline CDR1 and CDR2: SNHLY and FYNNEI. The CDR3 loop spans 13 amino acids. V was clipped by 3 bases and J by 3 bases, with 6 bases between them. CDR3 DNA: TGTGCCAGCAGTGACGACAGCTACAATGAGCAGTTCTTC. This sequence encodes CASSDDSYNEQFF.